This entry features one T cell receptor beta chain sequence. Using immunoSEQ multiplex PCR, the repertoire was profiled, and TCRdb retains in-frame clones only, with some absent. Of about 140,000 clones listed, roughly 85% are singletons. Germline CDR1 is SEHNR and CDR2 is FQNEAQ (reference sequence). The CDR3 runs 15 residues. Trimming removed 4 bases from V and 5 bases from J; junction bases left unmatched: 6. This sample is part of a study of blood T cell repertoires in COVID-19. The chain is built from TRBV7-9 and TRBJ2-2; 8 positions match TRBD1. This sequence was found in a middle-aged man with acute or convalescent COVID-19. The sample consisted of peripheral blood. CDR3 in DNA: TGTGCCAGCAGCTCGGGACAGGAACTAACCGGGGAGCTGTTTTTT. It translates to CASSSGQELTGELFF.